These T cell receptor beta chains were read from a single sample in a study of shared clonotypes between healthy human individuals. Libraries were prepared by immunoSEQ multiplex PCR; TCRdb keeps only in-frame clonotypes and omits some of them. The sample records roughly 2 million clones, around 95% being singletons. Source material: naive CD4+ T cells sorted from blood. The receptors stem from a man between 18 and 35 years old in good health. Each CDR3 is given with its conserved first and last residue. D genes are given only for firm matches. The size entry is marked missing in some rows and otherwise reads once, few, many or a size class.

v_gene	j_gene	abundance	d_gene	CDR3nt	CDR3aa
TRBV6-6	TRBJ2-2	many	.	TGTGCCAGCAGTTACGATACGGTGCATATCGGGGAGCTGTTTTTT	CASSYDTVHIGELFF
TRBV6-5	TRBJ2-7	.	.	TGTGCCAGCAGTCGGAGTTCATACCGAAGGGAGCAGTACTTC	CASSRSSYRREQYF
TRBV4-2	TRBJ2-5	.	TRBD2	TGTGCCAGCAGCCAAGATCCCCTTCGAAATAGCGGGGGGGCCGCCGAGACCCAGTACTTC	CASSQDPLRNSGGAAETQYF
TRBV27	TRBJ2-7	.	.	TGTGCCAGCAGTGTCGTCGGCCTTGGAAACGAGCAGTACTTC	CASSVVGLGNEQYF
TRBV30	TRBJ1-6	.	TRBD1	TGTGCCTGGAGAAGGGACAGAGATTCACCCCTCCACTTT	CAWRRDRDSPLHF
TRBV7-9	TRBJ1-3	.	.	TGTGCCAGCAGCCCTAGGGAGAGGCTCTCTGGAAACACCATATATTTT	CASSPRERLSGNTIYF
TRBV6-1	TRBJ1-2	.	.	TGTGCCAGCAGTGGCTCGGGAGGGATCCTTTCTGGCTACACCTTC	CASSGSGGILSGYTF
TRBV18	TRBJ1-1	.	.	TGTGCCAGCTCACCAAGGAGCCCCCGGGGCAACACTGAAGCTTTCTTT	CASSPRSPRGNTEAFF
TRBV25-1	TRBJ1-3	.	.	TGTGCCAGCAGTGGCATGGCAGGGGAGCTTACCTCTGGAAACACCATATATTTT	CASSGMAGELTSGNTIYF
TRBV27	TRBJ1-5	.	.	TGTGCCAGCAGTTTTGTCTTGGGGTCGAATCAGCCCCAGCATTTT	CASSFVLGSNQPQHF
TRBV7-2	TRBJ2-1	.	TRBD1	TGTGCCAGCAGCTTAGCGTGGGGACAGGGGTACAATGAGCAGTTCTTC	CASSLAWGQGYNEQFF
TRBV4-3	TRBJ2-2	.	.	TGCGCCAGCAGCGCCCGACTCCCCCCGAACACCGGGGAGCTGTTTTTT	CASSARLPPNTGELFF
TRBV19	TRBJ2-3	.	TRBD1	TGTGCCAGTAGCCCGGGACAGGGAACCACAGATACGCAGTATTTT	CASSPGQGTTDTQYF
TRBV30	TRBJ2-5	.	.	TGTGCCTGGACTAGCTTGGGGCCACCTGGGACCCAGTACTTC	CAWTSLGPPGTQYF
TRBV10-1	TRBJ1-1	once	.	TGCGCCAGCAGCCCCGGACAGATGAACACTGAAGCTTTCTTT	CASSPGQMNTEAFF
TRBV7-2	TRBJ2-5	once	.	TGTGCCAGCAGCTTATACACACAAGAGACCCAGTACTTC	CASSLYTQETQYF
TRBV25-1	TRBJ2-5	.	.	TGTGCCAGCAGTGAAACTCGTGGAACGTACCAAGAGACCCAGTACTTC	CASSETRGTYQETQYF
TRBV5-6	TRBJ2-5	once	TRBD2	TGTGCCAGCAGCCTATCTGGCCCGGGACTAGCGACGGAGACCCAGTACTTC	CASSLSGPGLATETQYF
TRBV10-3	TRBJ1-2	.	TRBD1	TGTGCCATCTGGGGACAGGGAAGCAACTATGGCTACACCTTC	CAIWGQGSNYGYTF
TRBV7-2	TRBJ2-5	once	.	TGTGCCAGCAGCCCTGGTGGGGCGGGTTCTGCGGCCCAGTACTTC	CASSPGGAGSAAQYF
TRBV25-1	TRBJ2-1	.	TRBD1	TGTGCCAGCATCCAGGGACAGGCTTACAATGAGCAGTTCTTC	CASIQGQAYNEQFF
TRBV2	TRBJ2-6	.	.	TGTGCCAGCAGTGATGAGGGTATCTCTGGGGCCAACGTCCTGACTTTC	CASSDEGISGANVLTF
TRBV4-1	TRBJ2-1	.	.	TGCGCCAGCAGCCAAGATTGGCTCGGGGGGCGAGGTGAGCAGTTCTTC	CASSQDWLGGRGEQFF
TRBV28	TRBJ2-7	.	TRBD1	TGTGCCACCCGTGGGACAGGGTCAACGCGCGAGCAGTACTTC	CATRGTGSTREQYF
TRBV4-1	TRBJ1-2	.	.	TGCGCCAGCAGCCCGTGGGGCAGGGCGGTTGACTATGGCTACACCTTC	CASSPWGRAVDYGYTF
TRBV2	TRBJ1-1	.	.	TGTGCCAGCAGTGAGGACCTCCATAGGGCTGAAGCTTTCTTT	CASSEDLHRAEAFF
TRBV7-2	TRBJ2-3	once	TRBD2	TGTGCCAGCAGTTCTGGGACTAGCGGGGGGGGTTTAGATACGCAGTATTTT	CASSSGTSGGGLDTQYF
TRBV5-1	TRBJ1-1	.	TRBD1	TGCGCCAGCAGCTTGGATGGTCCAGGGGGCGGGACTGAAGCTTTCTTT	CASSLDGPGGGTEAFF
TRBV7-2	TRBJ2-1	.	TRBD2	TGTGCCAGCAGACCGGGACTAGCGGGAAGCGAGCAGTTCTTC	CASRPGLAGSEQFF
TRBV4-3	TRBJ1-4	.	TRBD1	TGCGCCAGCAGCCAAGAAGGGGCCAGGGGGCTGGTTGTTAGGGAAAAACTGTTTTTT	CASSQEGARGLVVREKLFF
TRBV5-1	TRBJ2-7	.	.	TGCGCCAGCAGCTTGGACCTGAACTCCTACGAGCAGTACTTC	CASSLDLNSYEQYF
TRBV10-3	TRBJ2-7	.	.	TGTGCCATCAGTGAGTCACAGTTGAGAGCCTACGAGCAGTACTTC	CAISESQLRAYEQYF
TRBV27	TRBJ1-6	.	TRBD1	TGTGCCAGCAGTTCCAATCCGGGACAGGGAAGCTCCTATAATTCACCCCTCCACTTT	CASSSNPGQGSSYNSPLHF